Only a few counts were recorded for the clone carrying this T cell receptor beta chain. Its target is unknown. The CDR3 spans 12 residues. Deletions cut 4 bases from V and 0 bases from J, with 3 bases between. Germline V CDR1 and CDR2: ENHRY, SYGVKD. Under the ViraFEST assay, PBMC were stimulated with viral peptide pools so that antigen-specific CD4+ T cells expanded. Sequencing was performed afterwards. CD4+ T cells were isolated after around 10 days of culture. As their vaccination, participants received two doses of either BNT162b2 or mRNA-1273. Having tested negative for nucleocapsid antibodies, the vaccine recipients showed no prior SARS-CoV-2 infection. They grew two million PBMC in each well, adding around 10 IU/ml IL-2 and around 10 ug/ml peptides. Each culture had half its medium swapped for IL-2 medium on days 3 and 7. Only in-frame clones appear in the TCRdb table, and some are missing; sequencing was by immunoSEQ multiplex PCR. This sample yields 20,000 to 30,000 clones, of which roughly three quarters are seen a single time; 7.5% to 8.5% belongs to the top ten.

This entry comes from a study of vaccination effects on CD4 cells after COVID-19. Overall study findings and caveats: Late after vaccination, infection- and vaccine-induced clones showed marked clonal contraction.

The TCR comes from a human donor who received a COVID-19 vaccine. The material sequenced was CD4+ T cells from PBMCs cultured with SARS-CoV-2 spike peptides, taken after COVID-19 vaccination. The gene calls are TRBV10-3 and TRBJ1-1, with D unresolved. CDR3 nucleotides: TGTGCCATCAGTGCCGTGAACACTGAAGCTTTCTTT. Protein sequence: CAISAVNTEAFF.